This T cell receptor beta chain emerged from a study of blood T cell repertoires in COVID-19. Original methodology: Reference gene primer amplification yielded estimated nucleated cell counts. Generated by immunoSEQ multiplex PCR, the TCRdb table keeps only in-frame clones and is missing some. D and trimming come from the DNA, and the V and J calls and clone size come from that table. The table includes around 200,000 clones, 87% detected once. CDR3 length equals 17 residues. The germline CDR1 and CDR2 sequences are WNHNN and SYGVQD (reference sequence). With 2 bases clipped from V and 4 bases from J, the junction kept 11 bases outside the gene matches.

Material: peripheral blood. The chain couples TRBV10-1 to TRBJ1-5; 7 bases are a match to TRBD1. This clonotype was sampled from a woman younger than 35 who had recovered from COVID-19. The CDR3 DNA reads as TGCGCCAGCAGTGAGCCGATGGAAGGGACAGTAAATCAGCCCCAGCATTTT. Translated: CASSEPMEGTVNQPQHF.